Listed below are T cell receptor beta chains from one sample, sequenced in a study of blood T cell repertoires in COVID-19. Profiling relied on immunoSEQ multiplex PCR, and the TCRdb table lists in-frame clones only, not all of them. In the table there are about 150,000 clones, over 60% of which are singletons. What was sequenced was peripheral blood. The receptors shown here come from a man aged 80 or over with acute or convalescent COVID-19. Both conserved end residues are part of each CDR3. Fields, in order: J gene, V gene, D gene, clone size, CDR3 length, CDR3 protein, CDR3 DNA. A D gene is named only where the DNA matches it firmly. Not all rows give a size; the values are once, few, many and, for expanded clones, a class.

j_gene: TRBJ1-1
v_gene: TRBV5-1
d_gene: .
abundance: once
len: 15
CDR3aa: CASSPGYGMNTEAFF
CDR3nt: TGCGCCAGCAGCCCAGGGTATGGGATGAACACTGAAGCTTTCTTT

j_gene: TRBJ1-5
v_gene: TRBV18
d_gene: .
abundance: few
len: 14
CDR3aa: CASSRSGSNQPQHF
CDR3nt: TGTGCCAGCTCACGATCAGGTTCCAATCAGCCCCAGCATTTT

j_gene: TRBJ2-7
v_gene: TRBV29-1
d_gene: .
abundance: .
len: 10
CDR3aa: CSVRDYEQYF
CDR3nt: TGCAGCGTTCGAGACTACGAGCAGTACTTC

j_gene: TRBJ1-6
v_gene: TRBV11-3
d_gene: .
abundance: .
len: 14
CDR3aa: CASSLAPQNSPLHF
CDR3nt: TGTGCCAGCAGCTTAGCCCCCCAGAATTCACCCCTCCACTTT

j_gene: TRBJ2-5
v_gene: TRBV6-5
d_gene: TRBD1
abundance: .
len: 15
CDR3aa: CASSRRTGLSETQYF
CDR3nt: TGTGCCAGCAGTCGGCGGACAGGCCTCTCGGAGACCCAGTACTTC

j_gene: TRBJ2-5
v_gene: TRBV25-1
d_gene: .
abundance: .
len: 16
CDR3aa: CASSDPLRGQQETQYF
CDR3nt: TGTGCCAGCAGTGACCCCCTGAGAGGACAGCAAGAGACCCAGTACTTC

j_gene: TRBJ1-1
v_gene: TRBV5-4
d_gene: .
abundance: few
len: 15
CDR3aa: CASSLETVMNTEAFF
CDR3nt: TGTGCCAGCAGCTTGGAGACAGTCATGAACACTGAAGCTTTCTTT

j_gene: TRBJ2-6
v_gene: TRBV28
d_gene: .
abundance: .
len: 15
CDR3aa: CASSTGGAGANVLTF
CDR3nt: TGTGCCAGCAGTACGGGTGGAGCTGGGGCCAACGTCCTGACTTTC

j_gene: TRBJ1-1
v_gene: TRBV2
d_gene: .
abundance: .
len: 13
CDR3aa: CASSRTGSTEAFF
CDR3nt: TGTGCCAGCAGCCGAACAGGGTCTACTGAAGCTTTCTTT

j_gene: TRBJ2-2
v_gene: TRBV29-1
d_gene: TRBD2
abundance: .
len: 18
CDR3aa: CSVAATSGGSRATGELFF
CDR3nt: TGCAGCGTCGCAGCGACTAGCGGGGGGTCCCGAGCTACCGGGGAGCTGTTTTTT

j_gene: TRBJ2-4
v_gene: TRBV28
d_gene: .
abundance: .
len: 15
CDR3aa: CASSPLQGGKNIQYF
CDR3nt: TGTGCCAGCAGTCCCCTACAGGGTGGCAAAAACATTCAGTACTTC

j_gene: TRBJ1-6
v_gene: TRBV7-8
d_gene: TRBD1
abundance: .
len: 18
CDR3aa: CASSFGRSGTGINSPLHF
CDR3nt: TGTGCCAGCAGCTTTGGTCGTTCCGGGACAGGGATAAATTCACCCCTCCACTTT

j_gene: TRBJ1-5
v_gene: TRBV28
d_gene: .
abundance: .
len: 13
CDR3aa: CARWGGSNQPQHF
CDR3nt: TGTGCCAGATGGGGGGGTAGCAATCAGCCCCAGCATTTT

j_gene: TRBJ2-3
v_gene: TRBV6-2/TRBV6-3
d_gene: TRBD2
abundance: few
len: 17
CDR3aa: CASSYPLARTSEDTQYF
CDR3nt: TGTGCCAGCAGTTACCCTCTCGCTCGGACTAGCGAAGATACGCAGTATTTT

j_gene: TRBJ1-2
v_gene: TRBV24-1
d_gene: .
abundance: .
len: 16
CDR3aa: CATSVPGRGGNYGYTF
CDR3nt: TGTGCCACCAGTGTCCCCGGAAGGGGGGGTAACTATGGCTACACCTTC

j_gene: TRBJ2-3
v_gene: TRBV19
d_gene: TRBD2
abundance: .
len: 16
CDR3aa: CASEERGRGSTDTQYF
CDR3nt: TGTGCCAGTGAAGAGCGGGGGCGAGGGAGCACAGATACGCAGTATTTT

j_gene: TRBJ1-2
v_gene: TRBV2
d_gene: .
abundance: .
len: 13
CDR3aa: CASRDTANYGYTF
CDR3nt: TGTGCCAGCCGGGACACCGCTAACTATGGCTACACCTTC

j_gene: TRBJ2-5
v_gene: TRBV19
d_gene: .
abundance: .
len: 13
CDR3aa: CGSSRALQETQYF
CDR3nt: TGTGGTTCTAGCCGGGCCTTACAAGAGACCCAGTACTTC

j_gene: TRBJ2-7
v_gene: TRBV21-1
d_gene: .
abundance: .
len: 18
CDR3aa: CASSNESRPAGGTYEQYF
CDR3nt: TGTGCCAGCAGCAATGAAAGCCGTCCTGCCGGGGGAACATACGAGCAGTACTTC

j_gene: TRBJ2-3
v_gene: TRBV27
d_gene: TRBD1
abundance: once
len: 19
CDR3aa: CASSLGVWTGPKSTDTQYF
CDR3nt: TGTGCCAGCAGTTTAGGGGTTTGGACAGGGCCTAAGAGCACAGATACGCAGTATTTT

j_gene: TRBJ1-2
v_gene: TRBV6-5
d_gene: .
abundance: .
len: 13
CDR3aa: CASSYQQDYGYTF
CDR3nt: TGTGCCAGCAGTTACCAACAAGATTATGGCTACACCTTC

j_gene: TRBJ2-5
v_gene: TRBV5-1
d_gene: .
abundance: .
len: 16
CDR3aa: CASSSGGGRFQETQYF
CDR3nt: TGCGCCAGCAGCTCAGGGGGCGGGAGATTCCAAGAGACCCAGTACTTC

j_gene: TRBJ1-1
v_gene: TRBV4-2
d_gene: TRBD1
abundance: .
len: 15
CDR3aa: CASSLTGTGKTEAFF
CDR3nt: TGTGCCAGCAGCCTGACCGGGACAGGGAAGACTGAAGCTTTCTTT

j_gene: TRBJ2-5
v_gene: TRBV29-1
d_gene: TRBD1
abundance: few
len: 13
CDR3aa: CSVEVGGTGAQYF
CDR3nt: TGCAGCGTTGAAGTGGGGGGGACAGGGGCCCAGTACTTC

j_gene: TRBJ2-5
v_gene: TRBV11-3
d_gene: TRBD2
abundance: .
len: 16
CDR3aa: CASSPGTSGGQETQYF
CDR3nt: TGTGCCAGCAGCCCCGGGACTAGCGGGGGCCAAGAGACCCAGTACTTC

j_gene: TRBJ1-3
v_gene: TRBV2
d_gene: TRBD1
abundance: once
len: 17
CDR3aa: CASRPGQGAPTGNTIYF
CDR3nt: TGTGCCAGCAGACCGGGACAGGGGGCGCCTACGGGAAACACCATATATTTT

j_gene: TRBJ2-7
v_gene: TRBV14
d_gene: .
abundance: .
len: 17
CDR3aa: CASSHHRRASGVVEQYF
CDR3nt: TGTGCCAGCAGCCACCATCGGCGGGCCAGTGGGGTAGTCGAGCAGTACTTC

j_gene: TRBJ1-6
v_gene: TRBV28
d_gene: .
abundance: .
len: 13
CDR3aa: CASSLRVGSPLHF
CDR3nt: TGTGCCAGCAGTTTACGGGTCGGCTCACCCCTCCACTTT

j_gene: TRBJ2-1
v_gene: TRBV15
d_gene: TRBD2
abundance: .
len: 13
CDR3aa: CATSRDRGDEQFF
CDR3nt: TGTGCCACCAGCAGAGACCGGGGGGATGAGCAGTTCTTC

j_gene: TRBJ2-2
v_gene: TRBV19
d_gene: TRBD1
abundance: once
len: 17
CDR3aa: CASSTVGGQGGTGELFF
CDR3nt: TGTGCCAGTAGTACCGTTGGAGGACAGGGGGGAACCGGGGAGCTGTTTTTT

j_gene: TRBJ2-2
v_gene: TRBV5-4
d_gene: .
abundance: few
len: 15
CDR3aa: CASSWQMDSPGELFF
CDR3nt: TGTGCCAGCAGCTGGCAAATGGACAGCCCAGGGGAGCTGTTTTTT

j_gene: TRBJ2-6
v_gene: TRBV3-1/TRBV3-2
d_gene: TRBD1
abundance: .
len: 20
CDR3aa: CASSPRQGVGRSSGANVLTF
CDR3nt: TGTGCCAGCAGCCCCAGACAGGGGGTGGGCCGGTCCTCTGGGGCCAACGTCCTGACTTTC

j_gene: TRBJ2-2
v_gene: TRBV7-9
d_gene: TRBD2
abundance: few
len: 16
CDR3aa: CASSPLAGATTGELFF
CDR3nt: TGTGCCAGCAGCCCACTAGCGGGGGCCACCACCGGGGAGCTGTTTTTT

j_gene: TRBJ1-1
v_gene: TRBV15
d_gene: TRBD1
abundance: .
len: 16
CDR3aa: CATSTPGQGGDTEAFF
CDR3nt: TGTGCCACCAGCACCCCGGGACAGGGGGGGGACACTGAAGCTTTCTTT

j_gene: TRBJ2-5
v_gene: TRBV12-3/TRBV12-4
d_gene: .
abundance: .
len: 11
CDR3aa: CASSFQRPQYF
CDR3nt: TGTGCCAGCAGTTTCCAGCGCCCCCAGTACTTC

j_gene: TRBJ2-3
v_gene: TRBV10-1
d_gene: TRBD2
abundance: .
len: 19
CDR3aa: CASSQGTSGGAKFTDTQYF
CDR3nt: TGCGCCAGCAGCCAAGGGACTAGCGGGGGGGCCAAATTCACAGATACGCAGTATTTT

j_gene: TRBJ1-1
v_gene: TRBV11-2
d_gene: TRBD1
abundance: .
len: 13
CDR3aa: CASSEQGGTEAFF
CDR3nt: TGTGCCAGCAGCGAACAGGGGGGGACTGAAGCTTTCTTT

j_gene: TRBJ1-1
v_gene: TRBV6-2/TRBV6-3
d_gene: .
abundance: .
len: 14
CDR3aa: CASSQQGLSTEAFF
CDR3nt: TGTGCCAGCAGTCAACAGGGTCTATCCACTGAAGCTTTCTTT

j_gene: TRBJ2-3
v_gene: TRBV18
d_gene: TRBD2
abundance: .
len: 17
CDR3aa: CASSPPTSSGGANKQYF
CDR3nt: TGTGCCAGCTCACCACCGACATCGAGCGGGGGGGCCAATAAGCAGTATTTT

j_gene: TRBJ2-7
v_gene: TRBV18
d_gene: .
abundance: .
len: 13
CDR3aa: CASSPRQLDEQYF
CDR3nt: TGTGCCAGCTCACCGAGACAGTTAGACGAGCAGTACTTC

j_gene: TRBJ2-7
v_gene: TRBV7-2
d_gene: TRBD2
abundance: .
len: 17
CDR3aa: CTSSTSSGLAVFYEQYF
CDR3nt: TGTACCAGCAGCACCTCTTCGGGACTAGCGGTATTCTACGAGCAGTACTTC

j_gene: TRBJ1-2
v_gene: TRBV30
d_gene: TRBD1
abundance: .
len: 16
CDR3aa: CAWSRISTGGGYGYTF
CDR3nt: TGTGCCTGGAGCAGAATCAGCACAGGGGGGGGCTATGGCTACACCTTC

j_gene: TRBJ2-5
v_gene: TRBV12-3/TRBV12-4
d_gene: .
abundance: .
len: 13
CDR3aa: CASSLKGGETQYF
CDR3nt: TGTGCCAGCAGTTTAAAGGGGGGGGAGACCCAGTACTTC